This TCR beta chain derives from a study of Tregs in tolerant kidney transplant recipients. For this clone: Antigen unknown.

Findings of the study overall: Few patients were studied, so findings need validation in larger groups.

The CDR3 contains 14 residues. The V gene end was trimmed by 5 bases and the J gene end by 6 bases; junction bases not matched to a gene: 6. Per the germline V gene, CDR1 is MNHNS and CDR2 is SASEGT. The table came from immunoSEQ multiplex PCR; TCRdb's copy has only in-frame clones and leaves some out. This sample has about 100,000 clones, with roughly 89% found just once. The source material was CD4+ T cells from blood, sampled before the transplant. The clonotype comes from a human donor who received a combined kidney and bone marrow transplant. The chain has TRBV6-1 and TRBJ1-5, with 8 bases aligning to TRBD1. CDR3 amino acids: CASSIGQGGQPQHF. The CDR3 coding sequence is TGTGCCAGCAGTATTGGACAGGGCGGTCAGCCCCAGCATTTT.